Below are 6 T cell receptor beta chains sequenced from a single sample in a study of blood T cells in healthy people across ages (dated by TCRdb to about 2015). Library preparation used 5' RACE. Sequencing instrument: Illumina HiSeq 2500. The second PCR ran for roughly 7 to 12 cycles and used a J-beta primer mix along with a sample-barcoded 5' primer. TCRdb handled the public reads itself, with Q25 trimming in fastp and clone calling in MiXCR, and kept productive beta chains. Entries that share a CDR3 protein sequence are merged under the most common genes and DNA. For this sample there are approximately 800,000 distinct CDR3 sequences; 58% appear just once. Of the sample, 20% to 25% falls within the top ten clones. Sequencing input: blood. Receptor source: a man aged 25-45 years in good health.

This clonotype came up a few times. The gene calls are TRBV20-1 and TRBJ2-5; D not resolved. Germline-derived CDR1 and CDR2 are DFQATT and SNEGSKA (reference sequence). This CDR3 contains 11 residues. V was trimmed by 1 base and J by 11 bases, leaving 11 bases between them. The CDR3 protein is CSARVDEEQYF. In nucleotides, the CDR3 is TGCAGTGCTAGAGTGGACGAAGAGCAGTACTTC.

J is TRBJ2-5 and V is TRBV7-8, with 9 positions matching TRBD1. This CDR3 is 16 amino acids long. In germline, CDR1 is SGHVS, CDR2 FQNEAQ. V gave up 5 bases and J gave up 7 bases; unmatched junction bases: 14. CDR3 bases: TGTGCCAGCAGCGAACAGGGGGCGTCGGGTTTAGGGACCCAGTACTTC. Translation: CASSEQGASGLGTQYF.

The chain has TRBV29-1 and TRBJ2-7; 11 nucleotides agree with TRBD1. Germline V lookup: CDR1 SQVTM, CDR2 ANQGSEA. This CDR3 region has 15 residues. J gave up 3 bases and V 2 bases, and 6 bases lay outside the gene matches. CDR3 protein: CSVELDRGRRYEQYF. In DNA, the CDR3 is TGCAGCGTTGAATTGGACAGGGGGCGCCGCTACGAGCAGTACTTC.

This clonotype appeared a few times. This chain connects TRBV4-2 to TRBJ2-7; 10 nucleotides match TRBD2. CDR3 length equals 15 residues. The trim removed 0 bases at V and 4 bases at J, leaving 3 bases unmatched. The V gene's germline CDR1 is LGHNA and CDR2 YNFKEQ. The DNA for the CDR3 is TGTGCCAGCAGCCAAGAGATTAGCGGGAGGTACGAGCAGTACTTC. Translating gives CASSQEISGRYEQYF.

V and J are TRBV6-1 and TRBJ1-2, with 7 bases lining up with TRBD1. Germline V gene sequence: CDR1 MNHNS, CDR2 SASEGT. Trimming took 8 bases from V and 3 from J; bases not matched to a gene: 9. This CDR3 is built from 14 residues. This CDR3 is CASGWDSFYYGYTF. The CDR3 DNA sequence: TGTGCCAGCGGATGGGACAGTTTTTACTATGGCTACACCTTC.

The chain combines TRBV6-1 with TRBJ2-5; 10 positions agree with TRBD2. Germline V lookup: CDR1 MNHNS, CDR2 SASEGT. The CDR3 is 18 amino acids. J gave up 5 bases and V 6 bases, and 18 bases lay outside the gene matches. CDR3 region: CASSPRSNLAGVWETQYF. The CDR3 DNA is TGTGCCAGCAGCCCAAGATCCAACCTAGCGGGGGTTTGGGAGACCCAGTACTTC.